This T cell receptor (beta chain) is from a study of blood T cell repertoires in COVID-19. In the study overall: Acute-phase and convalescent COVID-19 samples originated in the United States, Italy and Spain. T cells, B-cell-depleted T cells, or PBMCs provided the cDNA or gDNA that served as material.

Germline-derived CDR1 and CDR2 are LGHNA and YSLEER. The trim removed 3 bases at V and 6 bases at J, leaving 3 bases unmatched. The CDR3 has 14 amino acids. In the original analysis: Reference gene primer amplification gave nucleated cell count estimates. Here immunoSEQ multiplex PCR was the method, and the copy in TCRdb shows in-frame clones only, minus some. V and J calls and clone size are copied from that table; D and trimming were computed from the DNA. Here the sample spans under 350,000 clones, 85% being singletons. Input material: peripheral blood. The chain links TRBV4-3 to TRBJ1-1; 11 bases are shared with TRBD1. This clonotype was sampled from a human donor in a cohort sampled during active COVID-19. The CDR3 coding sequence is TGCGCCAGCAGCCAGGGGACAGGGGGGCCTGAAGCTTTCTTT. Translation: CASSQGTGGPEAFF.